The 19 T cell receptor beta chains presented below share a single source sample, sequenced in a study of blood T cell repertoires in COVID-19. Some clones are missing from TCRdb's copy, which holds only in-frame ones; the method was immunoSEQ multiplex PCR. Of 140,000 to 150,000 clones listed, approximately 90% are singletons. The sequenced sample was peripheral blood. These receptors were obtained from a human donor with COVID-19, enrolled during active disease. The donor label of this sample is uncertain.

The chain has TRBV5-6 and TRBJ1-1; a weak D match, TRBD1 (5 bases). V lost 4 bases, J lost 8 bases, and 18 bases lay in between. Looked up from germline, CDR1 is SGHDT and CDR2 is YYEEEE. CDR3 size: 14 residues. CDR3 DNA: TGTGCCAGCAGCCAGCGGGACGGTGAATTAGAAGCTTTCTTT. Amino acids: CASSQRDGELEAFF.

The CDR3 DNA is TGTGCCAGCAGTTGGACCAGGGAAGCCGAGCAGTACTTC. Encoded protein: CASSWTREAEQYF. The chain recombines TRBV6-5 with TRBJ2-7; D might be TRBD1 (5 bases). This CDR3 is built from 13 residues. Trimming took off 4 bases at V and 6 bases at J, with 13 bases between the two ends. CDR1 is MNHEY and CDR2 is SVGAGI in the germline V gene.

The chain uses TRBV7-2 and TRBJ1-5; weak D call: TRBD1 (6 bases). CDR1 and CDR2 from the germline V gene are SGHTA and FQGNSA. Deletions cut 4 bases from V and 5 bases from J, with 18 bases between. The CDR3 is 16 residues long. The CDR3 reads CASSSWGTGLDQPQHF. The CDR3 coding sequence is TGTGCCAGCAGCTCGTGGGGTACAGGGTTGGATCAGCCCCAGCATTTT.

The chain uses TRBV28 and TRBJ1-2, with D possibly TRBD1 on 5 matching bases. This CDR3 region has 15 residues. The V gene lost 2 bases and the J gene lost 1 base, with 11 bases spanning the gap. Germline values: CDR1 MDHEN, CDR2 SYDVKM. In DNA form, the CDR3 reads TGTGCCAGCAGTTTACCAGGGACTGGTAACTATGGCTACACCTTC. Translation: CASSLPGTGNYGYTF.

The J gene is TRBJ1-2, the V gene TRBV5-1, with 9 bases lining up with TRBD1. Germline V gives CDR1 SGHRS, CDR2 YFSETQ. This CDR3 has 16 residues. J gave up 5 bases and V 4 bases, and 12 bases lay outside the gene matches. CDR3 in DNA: TGCGCCAGCAGCCCAGAAACGGGACAGGGAAAATATGGCTACACCTTC. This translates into CASSPETGQGKYGYTF.

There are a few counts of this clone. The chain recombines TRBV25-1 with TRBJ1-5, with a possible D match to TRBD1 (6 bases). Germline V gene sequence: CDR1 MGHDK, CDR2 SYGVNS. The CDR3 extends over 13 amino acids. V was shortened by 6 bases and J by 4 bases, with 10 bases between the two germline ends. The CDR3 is CASSGTTNQPQHF. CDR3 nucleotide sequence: TGTGCCAGCAGCGGGACAACTAATCAGCCCCAGCATTTT.

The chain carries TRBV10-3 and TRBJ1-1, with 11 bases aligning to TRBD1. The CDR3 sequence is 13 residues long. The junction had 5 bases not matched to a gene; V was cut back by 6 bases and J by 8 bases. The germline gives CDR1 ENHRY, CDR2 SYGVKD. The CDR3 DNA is TGTGCCATCAGCGGACAGGGGGCCTCCGAAGCTTTCTTT. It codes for CAISGQGASEAFF.

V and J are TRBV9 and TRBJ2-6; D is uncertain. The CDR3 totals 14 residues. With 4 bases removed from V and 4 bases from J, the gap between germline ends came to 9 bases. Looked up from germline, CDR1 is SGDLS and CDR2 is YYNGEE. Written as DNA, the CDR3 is TGTGCCAGCAGCACTACGACGGGGGCCAACGTCCTGACTTTC. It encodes CASSTTTGANVLTF.

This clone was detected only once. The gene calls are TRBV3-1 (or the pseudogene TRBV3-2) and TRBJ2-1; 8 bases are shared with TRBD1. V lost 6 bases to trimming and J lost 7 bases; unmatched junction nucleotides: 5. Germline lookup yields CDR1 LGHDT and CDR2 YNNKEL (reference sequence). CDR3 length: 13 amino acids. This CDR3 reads CASRDRAGNEQFF. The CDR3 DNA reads TGTGCCAGCAGGGACAGGGCCGGGAATGAGCAGTTCTTC.

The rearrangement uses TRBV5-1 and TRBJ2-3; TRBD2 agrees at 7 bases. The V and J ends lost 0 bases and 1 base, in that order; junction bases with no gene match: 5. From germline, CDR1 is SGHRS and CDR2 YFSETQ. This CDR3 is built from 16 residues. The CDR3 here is CASSLGTSVRTDTQYF. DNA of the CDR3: TGCGCCAGCAGCTTGGGTACTAGCGTGCGCACAGATACGCAGTATTTT. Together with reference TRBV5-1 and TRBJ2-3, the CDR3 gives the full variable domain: KAGVTQTPRYLIKTRGQQVTLSCSPISGHRSVSWYQQTPGQGLQFLFEYFSETQRNKGNFPGRFSGRQFSNSRSEMNVSTLELGDSALYLCASSLGTSVRTDTQYFGPGTRLTVL.

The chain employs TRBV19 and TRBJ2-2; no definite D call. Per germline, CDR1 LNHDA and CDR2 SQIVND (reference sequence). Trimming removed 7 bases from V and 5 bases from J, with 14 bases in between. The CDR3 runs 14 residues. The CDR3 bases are TGTGCCAGTACACACAGCTTAGGAACCGGGGAGCTGTTTTTT. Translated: CASTHSLGTGELFF.

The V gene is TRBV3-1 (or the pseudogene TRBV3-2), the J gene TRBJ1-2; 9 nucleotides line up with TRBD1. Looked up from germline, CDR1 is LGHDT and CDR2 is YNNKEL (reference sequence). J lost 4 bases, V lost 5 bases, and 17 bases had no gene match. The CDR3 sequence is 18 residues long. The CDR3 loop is CASSVSFRQGQGIYGYTF. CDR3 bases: TGTGCCAGCAGCGTATCTTTTCGGCAGGGACAGGGAATCTATGGCTACACCTTC.

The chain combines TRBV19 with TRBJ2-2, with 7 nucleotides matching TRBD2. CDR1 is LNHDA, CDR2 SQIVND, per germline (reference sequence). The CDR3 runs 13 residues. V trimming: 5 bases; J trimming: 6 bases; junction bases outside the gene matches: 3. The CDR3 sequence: CASSHRGAGELFF. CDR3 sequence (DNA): TGTGCCAGTAGTCATCGGGGGGCCGGGGAGCTGTTTTTT. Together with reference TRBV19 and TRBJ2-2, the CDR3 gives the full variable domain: DGGITQSPKYLFRKEGQNVTLSCEQNLNHDAMYWYRQDPGQGLRLIYYSQIVNDFQKGDIAEGYSVSREKKESFPLTVTSAQKNPTAFYLCASSHRGAGELFFGEGSRLTVL.

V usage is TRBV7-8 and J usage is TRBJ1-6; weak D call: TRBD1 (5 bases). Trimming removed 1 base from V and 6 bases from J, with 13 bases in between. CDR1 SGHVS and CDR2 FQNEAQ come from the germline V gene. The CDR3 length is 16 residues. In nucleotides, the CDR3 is TGTGCCAGCAGCTTAGTGGGGCAGGGTAGTAATTCACCCCTCCACTTT. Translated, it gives CASSLVGQGSNSPLHF.

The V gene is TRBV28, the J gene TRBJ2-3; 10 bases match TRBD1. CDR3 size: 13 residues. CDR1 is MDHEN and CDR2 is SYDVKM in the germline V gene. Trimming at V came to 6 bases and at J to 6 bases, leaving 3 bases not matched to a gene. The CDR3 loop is CASREDRGDTQYF. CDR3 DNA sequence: TGTGCCAGCAGAGAGGACAGGGGGGATACGCAGTATTTT.

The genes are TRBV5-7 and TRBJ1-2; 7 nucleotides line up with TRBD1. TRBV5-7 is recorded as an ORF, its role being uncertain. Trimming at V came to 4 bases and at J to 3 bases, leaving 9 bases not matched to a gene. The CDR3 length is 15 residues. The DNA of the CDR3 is TGTGCCAGCAGCCCGGAGGGGACAGACTACTATGGCTACACCTTC. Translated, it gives CASSPEGTDYYGYTF.

CDR3 protein: CASSAKTGGEADTQYF. The CDR3 DNA reads TGCGCCAGCAGCGCCAAGACAGGGGGCGAGGCAGATACGCAGTATTTT. V gene TRBV5-1 combines with J gene TRBJ2-3; TRBD1 matches 10 bases. Germline trimming cut 4 bases from V and 4 bases from J; bases unmatched to any gene: 9. The germline gives CDR1 SGHRS, CDR2 YFSETQ. The CDR3 contains 16 residues.

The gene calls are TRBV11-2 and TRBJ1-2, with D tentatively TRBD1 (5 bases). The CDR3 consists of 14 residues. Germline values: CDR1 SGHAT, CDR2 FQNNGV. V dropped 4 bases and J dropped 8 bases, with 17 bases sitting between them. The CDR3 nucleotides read TGTGCCAGCAGCTCCATTGGCAGGCGGGGGGGCTACACCTTC. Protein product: CASSSIGRRGGYTF.

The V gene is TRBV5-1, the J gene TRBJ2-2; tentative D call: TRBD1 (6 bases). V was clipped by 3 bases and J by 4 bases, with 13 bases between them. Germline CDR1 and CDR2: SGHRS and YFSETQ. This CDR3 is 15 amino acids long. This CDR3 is CASSSGRGGTGELFF. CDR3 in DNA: TGCGCCAGCAGCTCCGGCAGGGGTGGCACCGGGGAGCTGTTTTTT. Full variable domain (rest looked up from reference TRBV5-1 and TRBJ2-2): KAGVTQTPRYLIKTRGQQVTLSCSPISGHRSVSWYQQTPGQGLQFLFEYFSETQRNKGNFPGRFSGRQFSNSRSEMNVSTLELGDSALYLCASSSGRGGTGELFFGEGSRLTVL.